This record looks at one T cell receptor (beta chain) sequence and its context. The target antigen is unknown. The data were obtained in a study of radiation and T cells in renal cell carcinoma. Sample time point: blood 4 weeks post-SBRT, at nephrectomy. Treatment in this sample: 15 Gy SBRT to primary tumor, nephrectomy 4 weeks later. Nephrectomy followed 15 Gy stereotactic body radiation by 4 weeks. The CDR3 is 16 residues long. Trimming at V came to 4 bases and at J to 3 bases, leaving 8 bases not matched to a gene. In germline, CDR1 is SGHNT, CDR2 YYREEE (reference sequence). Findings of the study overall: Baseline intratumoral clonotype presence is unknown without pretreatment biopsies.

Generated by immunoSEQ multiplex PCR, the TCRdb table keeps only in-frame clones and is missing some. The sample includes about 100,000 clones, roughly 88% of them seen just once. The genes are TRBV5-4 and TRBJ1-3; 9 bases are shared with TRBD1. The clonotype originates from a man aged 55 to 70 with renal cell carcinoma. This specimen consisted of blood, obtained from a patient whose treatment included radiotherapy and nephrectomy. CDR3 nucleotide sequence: TGTGCCAGCAGCGCCCCTCCGGGACAGGGTGGAAACACCATATATTTT. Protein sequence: CASSAPPGQGGNTIYF.